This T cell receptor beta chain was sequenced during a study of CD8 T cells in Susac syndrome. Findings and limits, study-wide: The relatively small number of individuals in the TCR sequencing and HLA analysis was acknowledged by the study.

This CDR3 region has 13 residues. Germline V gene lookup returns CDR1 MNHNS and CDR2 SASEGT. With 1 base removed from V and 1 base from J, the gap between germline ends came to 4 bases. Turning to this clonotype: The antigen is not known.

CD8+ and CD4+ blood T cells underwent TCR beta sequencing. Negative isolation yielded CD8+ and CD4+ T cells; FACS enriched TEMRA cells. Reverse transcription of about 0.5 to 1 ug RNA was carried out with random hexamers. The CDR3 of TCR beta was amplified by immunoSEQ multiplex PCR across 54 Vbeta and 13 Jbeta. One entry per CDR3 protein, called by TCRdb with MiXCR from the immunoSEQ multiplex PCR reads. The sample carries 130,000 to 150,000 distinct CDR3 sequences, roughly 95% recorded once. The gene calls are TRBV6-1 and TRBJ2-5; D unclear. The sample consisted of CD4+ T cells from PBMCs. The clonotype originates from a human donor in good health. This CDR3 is CASSEDFQETQYF. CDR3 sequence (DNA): TGTGCCAGCAGTGAAGACTTCCAAGAGACCCAGTACTTC.